Listed below are T cell receptor beta chains from one sample, sequenced in a study of T-cell memory formation after mild COVID-19. TCRdb independently ran MiXCR on the 5' RACE reads; one entry per CDR3 protein. This table has around 140,000 distinct CDR3 sequences, roughly 24% appearing once. The sample taken for sequencing was PBMCs or a T cell subset sorted from them (not recorded which). These receptors came from an adult woman who had mild COVID-19 (a few samples of this study predate the infection). Cell type and time point are not known. Each CDR3 is given with its conserved first and last residue. A D gene is named only where the DNA matches it firmly. Clone size is shown for a subset of rows, as once, few, many or a class of expanded clone.

TRBD1	-	TRBJ1-1	TRBV20-1	TGCAGTCCAGGGACAGGGGAGGACACTGAAGCTTTCTTT	CSPGTGEDTEAFF
-	-	TRBJ2-7	TRBV6-2/TRBV6-3	TGTGCCAGCAGTTACTCTGCCCGGGAGAGATCCTACGAGCAGTACTTC	CASSYSARERSYEQYF
TRBD1	-	TRBJ2-7	TRBV19	TGTGCCAGTAGCTTAACGACAGGGGGATACGAGCAGTACTTC	CASSLTTGGYEQYF
TRBD1	-	TRBJ2-5	TRBV12-3/TRBV12-4	TGTGCCAGCAGGGACGACAGGGATCAAGAGACCCAGTACTTC	CASRDDRDQETQYF
-	-	TRBJ1-1	TRBV6-5	TGTGCCAGCAGTTACTCGAGGGGTACGACAGTGAACACTGAAGCTTTCTTT	CASSYSRGTTVNTEAFF
-	few	TRBJ1-5	TRBV28	TGTGCCAGCAGTGTCCGGGACGGAAACAATCAGCCCCAGCATTTT	CASSVRDGNNQPQHF
-	-	TRBJ1-1	TRBV5-1	TGCGCCAGCAGCTTGGCGAAACCCTTGAACACTGAAGCTTTCTTT	CASSLAKPLNTEAFF
-	-	TRBJ2-7	TRBV5-6	TGTGCCAGCAGCTTGACCCTATACGAGCAGTACTTC	CASSLTLYEQYF
TRBD1	-	TRBJ2-5	TRBV12-3/TRBV12-4	TGTGCCAGCAGTACCCGGGACAGGGGACAAGAGACCCAGTACTTC	CASSTRDRGQETQYF
-	few	TRBJ2-7	TRBV15	TGTGCCACCAGCAGAGATGGTCGGGGCAACGAGCAGTACTTC	CATSRDGRGNEQYF
-	few	TRBJ2-1	TRBV2	TGTGCCAGCAGTGAGATAGCGCCCTACAATGAGCAGTTCTTC	CASSEIAPYNEQFF
TRBD2	few	TRBJ2-1	TRBV5-1	TGCGCCAGCAGCTACTCTAGCGGTACCTACAATGAGCAGTTCTTC	CASSYSSGTYNEQFF
-	-	TRBJ1-5	TRBV6-2/TRBV6-3	TGTGCCAGCAGTTACACGATTTTGGGGGTCCAGCCCCAGCATTTT	CASSYTILGVQPQHF
-	-	TRBJ2-6	TRBV12-3/TRBV12-4	TGTGCCAGCAGAGGGGCCAACGTCCTGACTTTC	CASRGANVLTF
-	-	TRBJ2-7	TRBV7-2	TGTGCCAGCAGCTTAGGAAGGTTTTTTTGGGAGCAGTACTTC	CASSLGRFFWEQYF
-	large	TRBJ2-1	TRBV5-1	TGCGCCAGCAGCTTGTCCCCCCTGGGCGGCCCCTACAATGAGCAGTTCTTC	CASSLSPLGGPYNEQFF
-	few	TRBJ2-1	TRBV6-6	TGTGCCATCTCTCAGGTGGGGCGGTTGAATGAGCAGTTCTTC	CAISQVGRLNEQFF
-	-	TRBJ2-7	TRBV12-3/TRBV12-4	TGTGCCAGCAGTTTTATGCATCCCAACAGGAGAGAGCAGTACTTC	CASSFMHPNRREQYF
-	few	TRBJ2-3	TRBV28	TGTGCCAGCTCGGCGGGGAGGACAGATACGCAGTATTTT	CASSAGRTDTQYF
-	-	TRBJ2-1	TRBV2	TGTGCCAGCATAGGGTCCTACAATGAGCAGTTCTTC	CASIGSYNEQFF
-	few	TRBJ2-7	TRBV4-1	TGCGCCAGCAGCCAAGTGCCCAAGGCGACAGCCTACGAGCAGTACTTC	CASSQVPKATAYEQYF
TRBD1	few	TRBJ1-5	TRBV15	TGTGCCACCAGCATTACAGGGGATGGTCAGCCCCAGCATTTT	CATSITGDGQPQHF
-	many	TRBJ2-3	TRBV27	TGCGCCAGCAGCTTTGGAGATACGCAGTATTTT	CASSFGDTQYF
-	-	TRBJ1-2	TRBV5-1	TGCGCCAGCAGCTCCGGGGAATATGGAGACTATGGCTACACCTTC	CASSSGEYGDYGYTF
-	few	TRBJ1-2	TRBV27	TGTGCCAGCAGTTTACAGGGGTTGCGGGGCTACACCTTC	CASSLQGLRGYTF
TRBD1	few	TRBJ2-1	TRBV14	TGTGCCAGCAGCCCCCGGGACAGGCCTATCTGGAACAATGAGCAGTTCTTC	CASSPRDRPIWNNEQFF
TRBD2	few	TRBJ2-3	TRBV4-1	TGCGCCAGCAGCCAAAGCGGGGGGGCAATAGATACGCAGTATTTT	CASSQSGGAIDTQYF
-	-	TRBJ2-1	TRBV5-1	TGCGCCAGCAGCTCACTGGGCGGAACGTCCTACAATGAGCAGTTCTTC	CASSSLGGTSYNEQFF
-	-	TRBJ1-1	TRBV6-5	TGTGCCAGCGGTCTGAACACTGAAGCTTTCTTT	CASGLNTEAFF
-	-	TRBJ1-1	TRBV20-1	TGCAGTGCTAGAGGGGGGCCAGGACCCTACTTCACTGAAGCTTTCTTT	CSARGGPGPYFTEAFF
-	-	TRBJ2-7	TRBV14	TGTGCCAGCAGCCTTATTGGAGCCGGCGAGCAGTACTTC	CASSLIGAGEQYF